Listed here are 18 T cell receptor beta chains from one sample, sequenced in a study of blood T cell repertoires in COVID-19. This table comes from immunoSEQ multiplex PCR, and its TCRdb copy is limited to in-frame clones, with some not included. The table has 110,000 or so clones, approximately 84% seen once; the top ten hold roughly 8.1%. The sample taken for sequencing was peripheral blood. The receptors derive from a middle-aged woman with acute or convalescent COVID-19.

The CDR3 sequence is CASSYGRDTEAFF. The CDR3 DNA sequence: TGTGCCAGCAGTTACGGGCGGGACACTGAAGCTTTCTTT. The chain recombines TRBV6-2 or TRBV6-3 with TRBJ1-1; D call uncertain. The germline V and J ends were trimmed by 2 bases and 3 bases, with 7 bases remaining between them. The CDR3 consists of 13 residues. The germline CDR1 and CDR2 sequences are MNHEY and SVGEGT.

This clone showed up just a few times. The CDR3 loop is CASSEGYSGHTEAFF. CDR3 in DNA: TGCGCCAGCAGTGAAGGGTATAGCGGACACACTGAAGCTTTCTTT. The genes are TRBV10-1 and TRBJ1-1; D is unresolved. Per the germline V gene, CDR1 is WNHNN and CDR2 is SYGVQD (reference sequence). V was pared by 3 bases and J by 3 bases, with 14 bases between. This CDR3 is 15 amino acids long.

V usage is TRBV7-9 and J usage is TRBJ1-6, with D possibly being TRBD1 (6 bases). V shed 4 bases and J shed 6 bases, with 13 bases lying between them. CDR1 is SEHNR, CDR2 FQNEAQ, per germline (reference sequence). There are 15 residues in the CDR3. The CDR3 sequence is CASSWGRGGNSPLHF. In nucleotides, the CDR3 is TGTGCCAGCAGCTGGGGAAGGGGGGGTAATTCACCCCTCCACTTT.

The chain is built from TRBV7-2 and TRBJ1-6; D is possibly TRBD1 (5 bases). This CDR3 is 15 amino acids long. V lost 2 bases and J lost 6, with 11 bases in between. Germline V gene data show CDR1 as SGHTA and CDR2 as FQGNSA. The CDR3 sequence: CASSLIAGPNSPLHF. In nucleotides, the CDR3 is TGTGCCAGCAGCTTAATAGCAGGGCCTAATTCACCCCTCCACTTT.

The J gene is TRBJ1-5, the V gene TRBV18; TRBD1 aligns across 8 bases. Unmatched junction bases numbered 4, after V lost 0 bases and J lost 6 bases. Germline CDR1 reads KGHSH; CDR2 reads LQKENI. The CDR3 runs to 15 residues. CDR3 DNA: TGTGCCAGCTCACCACCGGGACAGGTGCCTCAGCCCCAGCATTTT. Translated: CASSPPGQVPQPQHF.

The genes are TRBV21-1 and TRBJ1-2; the D segment call TRBD1 is taken from the table without a DNA check. TRBV21-1 constitutes a pseudogene. The CDR3 totals 16 residues. The CDR3: CASSKARDRGDYGYTF. The CDR3 DNA sequence: TGTGCCAGCAGCAAAGCGCGGGACAGGGGAGACTATGGCTACACCTTC.

In DNA form, the CDR3 reads TGCGCCAGCAGCCAAAGTAGGGCTAGCGGGGGCCCTCGGGGCTACGAGCAGTACTTC. Its protein is CASSQSRASGGPRGYEQYF. This chain connects TRBV4-1 to TRBJ2-7, with 10 positions matching TRBD2. Trimming took 2 bases from V and 3 from J; bases not matched to a gene: 16. Germline values: CDR1 MGHRA, CDR2 YSYEKL. This CDR3 has 19 residues.

The chain employs TRBV7-9 and TRBJ2-1; D might be TRBD2 (6 bases). The CDR3 extends over 15 amino acids. Germline V gene sequence: CDR1 SEHNR, CDR2 FQNEAQ (reference sequence). Deletions cut 1 base from V and 6 bases from J, with 13 bases between. This CDR3 reads CASSLVTSSVNEQFF. The CDR3 nucleotides are TGTGCCAGCAGCTTAGTGACTAGTAGTGTCAATGAGCAGTTCTTC.

The chain couples TRBV5-1 to TRBJ2-1; 11 nucleotides align to TRBD2. The trim removed 4 bases at V and 8 bases at J, leaving 8 bases unmatched. Germline V CDR1 and CDR2: SGHRS, YFSETQ. The CDR3 loop spans 15 amino acids. The CDR3 loop reads CASSLPSGGQDEQFF. CDR3 nucleotides: TGCGCCAGCAGCCTACCTAGCGGGGGGCAGGATGAGCAGTTCTTC.

The chain links TRBV25-1 to TRBJ2-7, with 7 bases that match TRBD1. Per the germline V gene, CDR1 is MGHDK and CDR2 is SYGVNS. The CDR3 contains 14 residues. Trimming at V came to 6 bases and at J to 4 bases, leaving 9 bases not matched to a gene. CDR3 bases: TGTGCCAGCAGCCGACAGACAGGGCGGTACGAGCAGTACTTC. Protein product: CASSRQTGRYEQYF.

CDR3 in amino acids: CASRELGGSDTQYF. The CDR3 nucleotides are TGTGCCAGTAGAGAACTGGGGGGGTCAGATACGCAGTATTTT. The chain uses TRBV19 and TRBJ2-3, with TRBD2 matching over 7 bases. V lost 6 bases and J lost 4; bases outside the gene matches: 7. The CDR3 runs to 14 residues. CDR1 and CDR2 from the germline V gene are LNHDA and SQIVND (reference sequence).

The rearrangement joins TRBV19 to TRBJ2-7, with 11 bases that match TRBD2. CDR1 is LNHDA and CDR2 is SQIVND in the germline V gene (reference sequence). Losses at the gene ends were 3 bases for V and 2 bases for J; bases not matched to a gene: 6. This CDR3 is 16 amino acids long. The CDR3 loop is CASSISSGGTPYEQYF. In DNA form, the CDR3 reads TGTGCCAGTAGTATCTCTAGCGGGGGGACCCCCTACGAGCAGTACTTC.

This chain links TRBV30 with TRBJ1-1; no reliable D call. V gave up 0 bases and J gave up 6 bases, with 5 bases separating them. CDR1 is GTSNPN and CDR2 is SVGIG in the germline V gene (reference sequence). This CDR3 comprises 11 residues. The CDR3 DNA follows: TGTGCCTGGAGTGTTCGGGCTGAAGCTTTCTTT. Translation: CAWSVRAEAFF.

The rearrangement links TRBV15 to TRBJ1-4; 9 bases fit TRBD1. The CDR3 totals 15 residues. The J segment lost 3 bases and the V segment lost 5 bases, leaving 4 bases of the junction unmatched. The V gene's germline CDR1 is LNHNV and CDR2 YYDKDF (reference sequence). Here the CDR3 DNA reads TGTGCCACCAGCGCCCGACAGGGGGCTAATGAAAAACTGTTTTTT. Amino acid sequence: CATSARQGANEKLFF.

V usage is TRBV5-1 and J usage is TRBJ2-2; possible D gene TRBD1, 6 bases. This CDR3 contains 15 residues. Trimming removed 4 bases from V and 6 bases from J, with 16 bases in between. Per the germline V gene, CDR1 is SGHRS and CDR2 is YFSETQ. The CDR3 nucleotides are TGCGCCAGCAGCCCGACCCCACAGGGACCCGGGGAGCTGTTTTTT. This encodes CASSPTPQGPGELFF.

The chain has TRBV7-9 and TRBJ2-1; 14 positions agree with TRBD2. The length of the CDR3 is 15 residues. Germline CDR1 and CDR2: SEHNR and FQNEAQ (reference sequence). V lost 6 bases, J lost 7 bases, and 5 bases stayed unmatched. The CDR3 reads CASRAGLAGENEQFF. Written as DNA, the CDR3 is TGTGCCAGCAGGGCGGGACTAGCGGGGGAGAATGAGCAGTTCTTC.

This rearrangement joins TRBV19 to TRBJ2-5; TRBD2 agrees at 9 bases. After removal of 4 bases from V and 0 bases from J, the junction contained 3 bases not matched to a gene. Germline V gives CDR1 LNHDA, CDR2 SQIVND (reference sequence). The CDR3 totals 15 residues. CDR3 DNA: TGTGCCAGTAGTACCCTAGCGGGGTACCAAGAGACCCAGTACTTC. Its translation is CASSTLAGYQETQYF.

This sequence joins TRBV7-9 and TRBJ2-2, with 7 bases aligning to TRBD1. The CDR3 spans 16 residues. CDR1 is SEHNR and CDR2 is FQNEAQ in the germline V gene (reference sequence). V trimming: 5 bases; J trimming: 6 bases; junction bases outside the gene matches: 12. CDR3: CASSQKNTGAAGELFF. The CDR3 DNA reads TGTGCCAGCAGCCAGAAGAATACAGGGGCGGCCGGGGAGCTGTTTTTT.